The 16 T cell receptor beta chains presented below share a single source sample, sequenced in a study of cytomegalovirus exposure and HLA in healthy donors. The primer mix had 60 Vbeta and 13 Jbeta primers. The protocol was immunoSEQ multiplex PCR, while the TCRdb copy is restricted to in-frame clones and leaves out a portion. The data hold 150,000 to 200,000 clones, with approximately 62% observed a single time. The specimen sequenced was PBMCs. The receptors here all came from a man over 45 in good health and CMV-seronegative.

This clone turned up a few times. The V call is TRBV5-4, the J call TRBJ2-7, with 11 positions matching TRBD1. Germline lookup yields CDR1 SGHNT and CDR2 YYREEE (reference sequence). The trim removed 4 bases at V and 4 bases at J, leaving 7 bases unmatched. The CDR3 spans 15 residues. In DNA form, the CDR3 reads TGTGCCAGCAGCCCAACCGGGACAGGGGGTTACGAGCAGTACTTC. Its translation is CASSPTGTGGYEQYF.

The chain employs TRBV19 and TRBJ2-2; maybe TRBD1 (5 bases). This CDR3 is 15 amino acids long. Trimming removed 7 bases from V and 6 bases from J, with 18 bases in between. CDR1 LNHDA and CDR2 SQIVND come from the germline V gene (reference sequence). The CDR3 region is CASTHPGWSPGELFF. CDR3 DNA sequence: TGTGCCAGTACCCACCCAGGGTGGAGCCCCGGGGAGCTGTTTTTT.

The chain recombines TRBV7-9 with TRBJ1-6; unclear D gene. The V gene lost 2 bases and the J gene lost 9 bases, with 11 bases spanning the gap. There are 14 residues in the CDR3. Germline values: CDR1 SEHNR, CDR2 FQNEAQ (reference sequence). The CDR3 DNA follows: TGTGCCAGCAGCTTAATGAGGGTCGGTTCACCCCTCCACTTT. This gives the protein CASSLMRVGSPLHF. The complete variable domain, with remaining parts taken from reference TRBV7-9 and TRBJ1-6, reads DTGVSQNPRHKITKRGQNVTFRCDPISEHNRLYWYRQTLGQGPEFLTYFQNEAQLEKSRLLSDRFSAERPKGSFSTLEIQRTEQGDSAMYLCASSLMRVGSPLHFGNGTRLTVT.

The DNA of the CDR3 is TGTGCCAGCAGTCGCTACCTCTCTGGGGCCAACGTCCTGACTTTC. Translated: CASSRYLSGANVLTF. This chain links TRBV7-2 with TRBJ2-6, with D hard to call. The ends were cut back, 6 bases at V and 0 bases at J, with 9 bases in the middle. Germline CDR1 SGHTA, CDR2 FQGNSA. This CDR3 comprises 15 residues.

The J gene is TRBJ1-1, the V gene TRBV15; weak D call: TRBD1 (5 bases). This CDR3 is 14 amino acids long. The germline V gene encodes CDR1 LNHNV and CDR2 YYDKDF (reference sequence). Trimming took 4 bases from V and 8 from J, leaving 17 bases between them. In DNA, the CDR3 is TGTGCCACCAGCACATCCCGGGGGGGGAAGGAAGCTTTCTTT. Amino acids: CATSTSRGGKEAFF.

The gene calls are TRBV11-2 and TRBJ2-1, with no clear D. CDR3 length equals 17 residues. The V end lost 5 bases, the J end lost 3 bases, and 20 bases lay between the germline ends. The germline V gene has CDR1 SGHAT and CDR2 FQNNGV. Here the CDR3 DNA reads TGTGCCAGCAGCAAAACCGGGTCCGCCCTGTACTACAATGAGCAGTTCTTC. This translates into CASSKTGSALYYNEQFF.

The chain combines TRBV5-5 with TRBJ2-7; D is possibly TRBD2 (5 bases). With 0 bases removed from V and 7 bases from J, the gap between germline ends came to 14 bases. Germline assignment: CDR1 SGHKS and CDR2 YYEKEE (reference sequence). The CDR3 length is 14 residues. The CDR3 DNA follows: TGTGCCAGCAGCTTGGAGGGCAGAGGCGGGGAGCAGTACTTC. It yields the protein CASSLEGRGGEQYF.

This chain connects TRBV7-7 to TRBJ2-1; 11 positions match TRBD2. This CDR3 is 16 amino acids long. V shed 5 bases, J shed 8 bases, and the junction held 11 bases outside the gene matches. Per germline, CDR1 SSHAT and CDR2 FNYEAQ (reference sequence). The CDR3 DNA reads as TGTGCCAGCAGCCGATATCTAGCGGGGGGCGAGGATGAGCAGTTCTTC. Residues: CASSRYLAGGEDEQFF.

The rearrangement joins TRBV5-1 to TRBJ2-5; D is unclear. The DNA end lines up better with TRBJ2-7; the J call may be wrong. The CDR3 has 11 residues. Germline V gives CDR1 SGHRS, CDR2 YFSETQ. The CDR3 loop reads CASSLAAEQYF. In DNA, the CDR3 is TGCGCCAGCAGCTTGGCCGCCGAGCAGTACTTC.

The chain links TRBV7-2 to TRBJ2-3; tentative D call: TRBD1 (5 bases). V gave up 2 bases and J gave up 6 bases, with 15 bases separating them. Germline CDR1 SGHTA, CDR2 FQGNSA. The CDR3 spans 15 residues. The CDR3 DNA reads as TGTGCCAGCAGCTTATTCAGGGAATTAACGGATACGCAGTATTTT. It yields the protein CASSLFRELTDTQYF. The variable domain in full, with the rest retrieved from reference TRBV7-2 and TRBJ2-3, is GAGVSQSPSNKVTEKGKDVELRCDPISGHTALYWYRQSLGQGLEFLIYFQGNSAPDKSGLPSDRFSAERTGGSVSTLTIQRTQQEDSAVYLCASSLFRELTDTQYFGPGTRLTVL.

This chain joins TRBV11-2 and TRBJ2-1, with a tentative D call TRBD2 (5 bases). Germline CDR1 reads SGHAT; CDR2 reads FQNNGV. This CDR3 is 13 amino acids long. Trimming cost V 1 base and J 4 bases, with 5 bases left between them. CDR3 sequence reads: CASSLGLYNEQFF. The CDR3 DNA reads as TGTGCCAGCAGCTTAGGACTATACAATGAGCAGTTCTTC.

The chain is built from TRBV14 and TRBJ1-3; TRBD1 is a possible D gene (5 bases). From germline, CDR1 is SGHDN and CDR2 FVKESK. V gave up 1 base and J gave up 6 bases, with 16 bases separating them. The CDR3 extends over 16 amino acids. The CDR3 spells CASSQVRRAGENTIYF. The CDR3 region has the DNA TGTGCCAGCAGCCAAGTAAGGAGGGCGGGGGAAAACACCATATATTTT.

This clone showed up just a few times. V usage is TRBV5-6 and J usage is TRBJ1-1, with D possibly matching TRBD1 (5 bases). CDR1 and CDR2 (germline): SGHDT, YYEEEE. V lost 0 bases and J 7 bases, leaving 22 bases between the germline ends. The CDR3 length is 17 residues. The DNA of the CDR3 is TGTGCCAGCAGCTTGGTCGTCGGTGCCGGGGGAGGAGTTGAAGCTTTCTTT. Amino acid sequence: CASSLVVGAGGGVEAFF.

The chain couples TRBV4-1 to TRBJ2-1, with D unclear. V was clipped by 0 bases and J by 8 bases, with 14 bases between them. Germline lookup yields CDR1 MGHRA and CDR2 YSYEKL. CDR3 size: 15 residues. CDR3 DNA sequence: TGCGCCAGCAGCCAAGAGTCTCCGGCGGTGGATGAGCAGTTCTTC. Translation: CASSQESPAVDEQFF.

The chain's CDR3 is CASSLGGGRGHEQYF. CDR3 sequence (DNA): TGCGCCAGCAGCTTGGGGGGGGGCCGGGGGCACGAGCAGTACTTC. The chain combines TRBV5-1 with TRBJ2-7; a possible D gene is TRBD2 (7 bases). V was clipped by 0 bases and J by 5 bases, with 15 bases between them. This CDR3 has 15 amino acids. Germline assignment: CDR1 SGHRS and CDR2 YFSETQ.

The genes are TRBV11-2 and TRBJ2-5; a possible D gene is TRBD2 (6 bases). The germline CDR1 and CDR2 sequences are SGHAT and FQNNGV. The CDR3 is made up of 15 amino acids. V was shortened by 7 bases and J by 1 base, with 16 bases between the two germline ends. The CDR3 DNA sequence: TGTGCCAGCACCAGGACCGGGACTTTCCAAGAGACCCAGTACTTC. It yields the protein CASTRTGTFQETQYF.